The 23 T cell receptor beta chains reported below all come from one sample, sequenced in a study of cytomegalovirus exposure and HLA in healthy donors. With 60 Vbeta and 13 Jbeta primers, the PCR was carried out. Profiling relied on immunoSEQ multiplex PCR, and the TCRdb table lists in-frame clones only, not all of them. The data hold some 190,000 clones, with approximately 80% observed a single time. The sample comprised PBMCs. The receptors stem from a girl between 10 and 17 years old in good health and CMV-seropositive.

This chain joins TRBV4-2 and TRBJ2-1, with 7 bases lining up with TRBD2. J lost 0 bases, V lost 1 base, and 3 bases had no gene match. The CDR3 has 16 residues. CDR1 is LGHNA, CDR2 YNFKEQ, per germline. CDR3 in amino acids: CASSQAWEGSYNEQFF. The CDR3 DNA reads as TGTGCCAGCAGCCAAGCCTGGGAGGGCTCCTACAATGAGCAGTTCTTC.

The V call is TRBV29-1, the J call TRBJ2-2; unclear D gene. The germline CDR1 and CDR2 sequences are SQVTM and ANQGSEA. The CDR3 is made up of 13 amino acids. The germline V and J ends were trimmed by 4 bases and 4 bases, with 10 bases remaining between them. CDR3 sequence reads: CSVVVQFTGELFF. Written as DNA, the CDR3 is TGCAGCGTTGTGGTTCAGTTCACCGGGGAGCTGTTTTTT.

V gene TRBV7-2 combines with J gene TRBJ2-5; maybe TRBD1 (6 bases). The germline V gene has CDR1 SGHTA and CDR2 FQGNSA. V was trimmed by 5 bases and J by 7 bases, leaving 17 bases between them. CDR3 size: 14 residues. CDR3 residues: CASSLQGPEGTQYF. For the CDR3, the DNA is TGTGCCAGCAGCCTACAGGGCCCCGAAGGGACCCAGTACTTC.

The J gene is TRBJ2-7, the V gene TRBV4-2; a weak D match, TRBD1 (5 bases). V was trimmed by 4 bases and J by 0 bases, leaving 7 bases between them. CDR1 and CDR2 from the germline V gene are LGHNA and YNFKEQ. This CDR3 is built from 13 residues. This chain's CDR3 is CASSRDSSYEQYF. The DNA of the CDR3 is TGTGCCAGCAGCCGCGACAGCTCCTACGAGCAGTACTTC.

The chain links TRBV7-9 to TRBJ2-1; maybe TRBD1 (5 bases). This CDR3 is 14 amino acids long. Germline assignment: CDR1 SEHNR and CDR2 FQNEAQ (reference sequence). The V gene lost 7 bases and the J gene lost 4 bases, with 14 bases spanning the gap. The CDR3 DNA reads as TGTGCCAGCACCATCATGACAGTTTACAATGAGCAGTTCTTC. Translated, it gives CASTIMTVYNEQFF. Using reference TRBV7-9 and TRBJ2-1 for the parts outside the CDR3, the full variable domain is DTGVSQNPRHKITKRGQNVTFRCDPISEHNRLYWYRQTLGQGPEFLTYFQNEAQLEKSRLLSDRFSAERPKGSFSTLEIQRTEQGDSAMYLCASTIMTVYNEQFFGPGTRLTVL.

The chain joins TRBV5-1 to TRBJ2-1; D may be TRBD2 (5 bases). Germline values: CDR1 SGHRS, CDR2 YFSETQ. The CDR3 covers 14 residues. Trimming shortened V by 4 bases and J by 4 bases, and 12 bases separated the two germline ends. The CDR3 coding sequence is TGCGCCAGCAGCGAGGGAGACCCATACAATGAGCAGTTCTTC. Amino acids: CASSEGDPYNEQFF.

This clone was seen just once. The chain carries TRBV6-5 and TRBJ2-3; D is possibly TRBD2 (6 bases). The germline V gene has CDR1 MNHEY and CDR2 SVGAGI. Deletions cut 2 bases from V and 0 bases from J, with 12 bases between. This CDR3 is built from 16 residues. CDR3 DNA: TGTGCCAGCAGTTACGGGGGGACTCTAAGCACAGATACGCAGTATTTT. Translating gives CASSYGGTLSTDTQYF.

The chain employs TRBV27 and TRBJ1-1; a weak D match, TRBD1 (5 bases). The V and J ends lost 6 bases and 0 bases respectively, with 11 bases between them. CDR3 size: 14 residues. The germline V gene encodes CDR1 MNHEY and CDR2 SMNVEV (reference sequence). The CDR3 nucleotides are TGTGCCAGCAGACTTAACAGGATGAACACTGAAGCTTTCTTT. This codes for CASRLNRMNTEAFF.

The V and J genes are TRBV15 and TRBJ1-4; the match to TRBD1 covers 7 bases. The CDR3 has 17 residues. With V trimmed by 0 bases and J by 8 bases, 12 bases remained unmatched. Germline assignment: CDR1 LNHNV and CDR2 YYDKDF (reference sequence). CDR3 sequence reads: CATSRDRDRARGEKLFF. Written as DNA, the CDR3 is TGTGCCACCAGCAGAGATCGCGACAGGGCGCGAGGGGAAAAACTGTTTTTT. The whole variable domain, filled in from reference TRBV15 and TRBJ1-4, reads DAMVIQNPRYQVTQFGKPVTLSCSQTLNHNVMYWYQQKSSQAPKLLFHYYDKDFNNEADTPDNFQSRRPNTSFCFLDIRSPGLGDTAMYLCATSRDRDRARGEKLFFGSGTQLSVL.

The rearrangement joins TRBV6-5 to TRBJ2-2; 9 nucleotides align to TRBD2. The CDR3 consists of 16 residues. Per germline, CDR1 MNHEY and CDR2 SVGAGI. The V and J ends lost 4 bases and 1 base, in that order; junction bases with no gene match: 4. The CDR3 nucleotides read TGTGCCAGCAGTTCGGCGACTAGCGGGAACACCGGGGAGCTGTTTTTT. Translating it yields CASSSATSGNTGELFF.

V gene TRBV5-6 combines with J gene TRBJ2-4; 8 positions agree with TRBD1. Unmatched junction bases numbered 3, after V lost 0 bases and J lost 10 bases. The CDR3 is made up of 13 amino acids. CDR1 is SGHDT, CDR2 YYEEEE, per germline. CDR3 protein: CASSLGRGQIQYF. The DNA of the CDR3 is TGTGCCAGCAGCTTGGGCAGGGGGCAAATTCAGTACTTC.

The CDR3 sequence is CASRGADVYEQYF. CDR3 coding DNA: TGCGCCAGCAGGGGGGCAGACGTCTACGAGCAGTACTTC. The V call is TRBV10-2, the J call TRBJ2-7; maybe TRBD1 (6 bases). V gave up 6 bases and J gave up 3 bases, with 12 bases separating them. The germline gives CDR1 WSHSY, CDR2 SAAADI. The CDR3 is 13 residues long.

This CDR3 is CASSQVSFTGELFF. The CDR3 coding sequence is TGTGCCAGCAGCCAAGTTTCATTCACCGGGGAGCTGTTTTTT. This chain uses TRBV14 with TRBJ2-2; D is unclear. V lost 1 base and J 4 bases, leaving 7 bases between the germline ends. Looked up from germline, CDR1 is SGHDN and CDR2 is FVKESK. The CDR3 loop spans 14 amino acids.

The chain joins TRBV19 to TRBJ1-1; D gene uncertain. With 3 bases removed from V and 1 base from J, the gap between germline ends came to 15 bases. The CDR3 loop spans 16 amino acids. CDR1 LNHDA and CDR2 SQIVND come from the germline V gene (reference sequence). Written as DNA, the CDR3 is TGTGCCAGTAGTATTGGAGGTGAGCCTCCGAACACTGAAGCTTTCTTT. Translating it yields CASSIGGEPPNTEAFF.

The rearrangement links TRBV27 to TRBJ2-7; D is possibly TRBD2 (5 bases). The length of the CDR3 is 13 residues. Germline CDR1 and CDR2: MNHEY and SMNVEV (reference sequence). Trimming shortened V by 5 bases and J by 1 base, and 9 bases separated the two germline ends. CDR3 in DNA: TGTGCCAGCAGTCCAGGAGGTTCCTACGAGCAGTACTTC. This codes for CASSPGGSYEQYF.

The chain recombines TRBV29-1 with TRBJ1-2; D is unresolved. There are 13 residues in the CDR3. The germline V gene encodes CDR1 SQVTM and CDR2 ANQGSEA. Trimming took 6 bases from V and 1 from J, leaving 12 bases between them. The CDR3 nucleotides read TGCAGCGTCCGTCCTATATTTAACTATGGCTACACCTTC. As protein: CSVRPIFNYGYTF.

The chain is built from TRBV4-1 and TRBJ1-2, with TRBD1 matching over 8 bases. The CDR3 extends over 16 amino acids. In germline, CDR1 is MGHRA, CDR2 YSYEKL. The V and J ends lost 4 bases and 4 bases, in that order; junction bases with no gene match: 11. The CDR3 loop is CASSLSDRGLPYGYTF. The CDR3 nucleotides read TGCGCCAGCAGCCTAAGTGACAGGGGCCTACCCTATGGCTACACCTTC.

V gene TRBV10-2 combines with J gene TRBJ2-1, with D tentatively TRBD2 (6 bases). V lost 6 bases and J 11 bases, leaving 17 bases between the germline ends. CDR1 is WSHSY and CDR2 is SAAADI in the germline V gene. The CDR3 runs to 13 residues. The CDR3 region has the DNA TGCGCCAGCAGGGGGCTGGAGGGGTTAAAGCAGTTCTTC. It yields the protein CASRGLEGLKQFF.

The chain couples TRBV30 to TRBJ2-7, with TRBD1 as a possible D gene (5 bases). This CDR3 is 14 amino acids long. Germline loops: CDR1 GTSNPN, CDR2 SVGIG (reference sequence). V lost 5 bases and J 9 bases, leaving 23 bases between the germline ends. CDR3 residues: CAWENRIFLSGQYF. In DNA form, the CDR3 reads TGTGCCTGGGAAAACAGGATTTTCTTGTCGGGGCAGTACTTC.

This sequence joins TRBV9 and TRBJ2-5; 7 bases are a match to TRBD2. CDR1 is SGDLS, CDR2 YYNGEE, per germline. The CDR3 covers 16 residues. V lost 3 bases and J lost 5; bases outside the gene matches: 13. Here the CDR3 reads CASSETSRRKKETQYF. CDR3 sequence (DNA): TGTGCCAGCAGCGAGACTAGCCGGAGAAAAAAGGAGACCCAGTACTTC.

The rearrangement links TRBV5-7 to TRBJ2-7; 7 positions match TRBD2. TRBV5-7 is noted as an ORF with a role that remains uncertain. With 0 bases clipped from V and 3 bases from J, the junction kept 9 bases outside the gene matches. CDR3 length: 16 residues. The CDR3, as DNA: TGTGCCAGCAGCTTGGGTGGGCGGCGGGAGCACTACGAGCAGTACTTC. Protein sequence: CASSLGGRREHYEQYF.

This rearrangement joins TRBV29-1 to TRBJ1-1; perhaps TRBD1 as D (6 bases). Germline V gene data show CDR1 as SQVTM and CDR2 as ANQGSEA. The CDR3 has 12 amino acids. Trimming pared 1 base from V and 4 bases from J, leaving 7 bases between. The CDR3 DNA reads TGCAGCGTTGAAGCAGGGGTCACTGAAGCTTTCTTT. Residues: CSVEAGVTEAFF.

The chain is built from TRBV15 and TRBJ2-1; TRBD2 matches 13 bases. V gave up 5 bases and J gave up 7 bases; unmatched junction bases: 8. Germline CDR1 LNHNV, CDR2 YYDKDF (reference sequence). This CDR3 has 16 residues. The CDR3 bases are TGTGCCACCAGCCGTGGAGGACTAGCGGGGGATAATGAGCAGTTCTTC. Protein: CATSRGGLAGDNEQFF.